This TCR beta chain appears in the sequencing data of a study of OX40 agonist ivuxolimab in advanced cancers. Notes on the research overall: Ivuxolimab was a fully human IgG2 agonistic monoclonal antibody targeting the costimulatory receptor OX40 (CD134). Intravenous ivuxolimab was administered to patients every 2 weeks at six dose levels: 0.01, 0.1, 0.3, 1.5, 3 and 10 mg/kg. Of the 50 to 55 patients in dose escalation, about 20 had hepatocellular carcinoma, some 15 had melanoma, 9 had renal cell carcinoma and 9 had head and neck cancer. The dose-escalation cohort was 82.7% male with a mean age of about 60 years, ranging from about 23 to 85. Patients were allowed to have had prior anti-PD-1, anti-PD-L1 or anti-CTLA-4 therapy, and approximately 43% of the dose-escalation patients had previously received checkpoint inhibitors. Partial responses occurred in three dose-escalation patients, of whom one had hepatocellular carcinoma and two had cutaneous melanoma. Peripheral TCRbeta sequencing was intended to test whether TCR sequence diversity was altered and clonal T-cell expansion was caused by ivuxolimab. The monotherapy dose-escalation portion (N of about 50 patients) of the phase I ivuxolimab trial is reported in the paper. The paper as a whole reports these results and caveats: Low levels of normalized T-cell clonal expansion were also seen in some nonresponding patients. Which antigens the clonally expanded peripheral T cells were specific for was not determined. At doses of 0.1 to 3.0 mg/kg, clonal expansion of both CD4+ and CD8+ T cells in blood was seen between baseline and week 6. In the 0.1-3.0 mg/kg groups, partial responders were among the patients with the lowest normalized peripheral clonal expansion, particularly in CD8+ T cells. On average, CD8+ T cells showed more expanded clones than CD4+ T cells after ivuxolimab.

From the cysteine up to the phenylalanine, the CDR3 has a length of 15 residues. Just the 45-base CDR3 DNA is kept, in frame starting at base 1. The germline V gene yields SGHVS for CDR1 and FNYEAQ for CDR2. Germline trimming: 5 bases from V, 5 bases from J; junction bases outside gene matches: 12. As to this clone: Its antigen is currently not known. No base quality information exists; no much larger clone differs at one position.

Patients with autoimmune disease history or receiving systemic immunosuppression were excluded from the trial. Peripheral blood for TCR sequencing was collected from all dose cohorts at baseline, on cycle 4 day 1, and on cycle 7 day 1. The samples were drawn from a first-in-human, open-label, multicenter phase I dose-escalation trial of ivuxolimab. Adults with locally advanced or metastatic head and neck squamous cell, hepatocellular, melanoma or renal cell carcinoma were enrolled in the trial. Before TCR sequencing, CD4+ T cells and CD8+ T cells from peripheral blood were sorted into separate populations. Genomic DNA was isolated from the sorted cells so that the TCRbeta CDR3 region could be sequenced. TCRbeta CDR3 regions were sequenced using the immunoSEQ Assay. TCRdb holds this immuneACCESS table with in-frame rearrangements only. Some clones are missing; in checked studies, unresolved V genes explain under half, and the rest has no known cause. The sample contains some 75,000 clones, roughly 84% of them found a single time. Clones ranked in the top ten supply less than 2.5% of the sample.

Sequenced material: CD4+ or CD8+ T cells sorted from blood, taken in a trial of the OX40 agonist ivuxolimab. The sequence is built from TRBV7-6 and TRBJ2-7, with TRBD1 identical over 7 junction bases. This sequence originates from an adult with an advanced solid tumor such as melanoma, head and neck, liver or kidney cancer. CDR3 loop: CASSLVGQVSNEQYF. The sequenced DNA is TGTGCCAGCAGCCTAGTCGGACAGGTGTCCAACGAGCAGTACTTC.